This TCR beta chain is drawn from a study of blood T cell repertoires in COVID-19. The protocol was immunoSEQ multiplex PCR, while the TCRdb copy is restricted to in-frame clones and leaves out a portion. This table has 110,000 to 150,000 clones, approximately 86% appearing once. CDR3 length equals 13 residues. Unmatched junction bases numbered 6, after V lost 7 bases and J lost 5 bases. Germline CDR1 is MDHEN and CDR2 is SYDVKM. The sample comprised PBMCs or T cells enriched from blood (not recorded which). The chain employs TRBV28 and TRBJ2-5; 8 nucleotides line up with TRBD1. The source is a woman aged 40 to 50 who had recovered from COVID-19. CDR3 DNA sequence: TGTGCCAGCAATCAGGGGGCCCGGGAGACCCAGTACTTC. Amino acid sequence: CASNQGARETQYF.